The entry below describes one TCR beta chain. Antigen: not known. Vbeta (60) and Jbeta (13) primers were used in the PCR. Data came from immunoSEQ multiplex PCR; TCRdb stores just in-frame clones and leaves some out. This sample has under 250,000 clones, with approximately 81% found just once. V was clipped by 0 bases and J by 3 bases, with 8 bases between them. The CDR3 totals 14 residues. Looked up from germline, CDR1 is MNHEY and CDR2 is SVGAGI. The sample belongs to a study of cytomegalovirus exposure and HLA in healthy donors. Regarding the study as a whole: For TCR beta chains, V- and J-gene trimming was later linked to a missense DCLRE1C variant. A later analysis reportedly found fewer N-insertions in an Asian-associated ancestry cluster than the roughly 670-donor mean.

Donors in the study were healthy people who gave bone marrow. The clonotype comes from a girl between 2 and 10 years old in good health and CMV-seronegative. The rearrangement uses TRBV6-5 and TRBJ1-2; D remains unclear. Sequenced input: PBMCs. The CDR3 nucleotides are TGTGCCAGCAGTTACTCAACAGTGGACTATGGCTACACCTTC. This gives the protein CASSYSTVDYGYTF.